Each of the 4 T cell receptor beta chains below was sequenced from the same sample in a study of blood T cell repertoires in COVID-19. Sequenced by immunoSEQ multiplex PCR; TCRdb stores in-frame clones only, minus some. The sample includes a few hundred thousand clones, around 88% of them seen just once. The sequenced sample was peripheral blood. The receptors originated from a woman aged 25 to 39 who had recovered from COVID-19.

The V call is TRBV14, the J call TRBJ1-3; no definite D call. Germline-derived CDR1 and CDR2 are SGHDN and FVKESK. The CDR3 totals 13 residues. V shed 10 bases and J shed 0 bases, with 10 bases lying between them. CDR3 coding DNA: TGTGCCACCCGACAAGGCTCTGGAAACACCATATATTTT. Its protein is CATRQGSGNTIYF.

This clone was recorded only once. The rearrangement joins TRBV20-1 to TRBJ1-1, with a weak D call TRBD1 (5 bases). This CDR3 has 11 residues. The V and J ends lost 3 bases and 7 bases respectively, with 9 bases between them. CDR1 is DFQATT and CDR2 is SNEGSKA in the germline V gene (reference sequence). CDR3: CSASEGHEAFF. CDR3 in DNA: TGCAGTGCTAGTGAGGGGCATGAAGCTTTCTTT.

Written as DNA, the CDR3 is TGTGCCAGCAGCTTATGGGGCGGGGGGCGTGCAGATACGCAGTATTTT. Translated: CASSLWGGGRADTQYF. The chain uses TRBV7-2 and TRBJ2-3, with 8 bases matching TRBD2. The ends lost 2 bases at V and 4 bases at J; junction bases unmatched: 8. Per germline, CDR1 SGHTA and CDR2 FQGNSA. CDR3 length: 16 residues.

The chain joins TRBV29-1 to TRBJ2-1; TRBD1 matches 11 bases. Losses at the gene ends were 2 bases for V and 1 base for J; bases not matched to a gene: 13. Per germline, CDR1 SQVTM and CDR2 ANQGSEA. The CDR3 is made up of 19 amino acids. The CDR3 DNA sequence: TGCAGCGTTGAACAATTTTCCGGGACAGGGGGGAATTCCTACAATGAGCAGTTCTTC. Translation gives CSVEQFSGTGGNSYNEQFF.